These 8 T cell receptor beta chains were all obtained from the same sample, sequenced in a study of T cells in Graves' hyperthyroidism and ophthalmopathy. What was amplified from RNA transcripts were TCR beta CDR3 regions. Carried out on the TCR CDR3, a first-round RT-PCR used the HTBI primer set. One entry per CDR3 protein, called by TCRdb with MiXCR from the multiplex PCR reads. The table shows a few hundred thousand distinct CDR3 sequences, with just under 15% occurring only once. Sample: blood. The receptors originated from a woman in her 30s with Graves' hyperthyroidism.

The chain carries TRBV20-1 and TRBJ2-1; D gene uncertain. This CDR3 contains 11 residues. Germline CDR1 reads DFQATT; CDR2 reads SNEGSKA (reference sequence). V lost 0 bases, J lost 10 bases, and 7 bases lay in between. CDR3 DNA sequence: TGCAGTGCTAGAGATTTGAACGAGCAGTTCTTC. As protein: CSARDLNEQFF.

In the case of this clonotype: A much larger clone differs from this one at a single base, so this may be a read error. The genes are TRBV28 and TRBJ2-1; D may be TRBD1 (6 bases). This CDR3 has 16 amino acids. Per germline, CDR1 MDHEN and CDR2 SYDVKM. CDR3 amino acids: CASSFRRSLGDNEQLF. CDR3 coding DNA: TGTGCCAGCAGTTTTAGGAGGTCCCTCGGGGACAATGAGCAGCTCTTC.

This clonotype was detected ten times or more. This chain links TRBV3-1 with TRBJ1-1; possible D gene TRBD1, 5 bases. Germline-derived CDR1 and CDR2 are LGHDT and YNNKEL (reference sequence). There are 14 residues in the CDR3. The V end lost 1 base, the J end lost 1 base, and 7 bases lay between the germline ends. CDR3 loop: CASSQAGGNTEAFF. In nucleotides, the CDR3 is TGTGCCAGCAGCCAAGCGGGGGGGAACACTGAAGCTTTCTTT.

This clonotype has more than one count but fewer than ten. The genes are TRBV12-3 or TRBV12-4 and TRBJ2-3; no firm D call. V lost 6 bases, J lost 0 bases, and 16 bases lay in between. CDR3 length equals 16 residues. CDR3 sequence: CASRSRTGVSTDTQYF. As DNA, the CDR3 is TGTGCCAGCAGGTCACGGACGGGTGTGAGCACAGATACGCAGTATTTT.

This clonotype has at least ten counts. In nucleotides, the CDR3 is TGTGCCTGCAGAACCCCAGGGGCTCGTGGCTACACCTTC. Translation gives CACRTPGARGYTF. The chain joins TRBV30 to TRBJ1-2, with TRBD1 as a possible D gene (6 bases). The V end lost 6 bases, the J end lost 7 bases, and 18 bases lay between the germline ends. The germline V gene encodes CDR1 GTSNPN and CDR2 SVGIG (reference sequence). This CDR3 region has 13 residues.

In its sample, this clonotype was seen a few times. The rearrangement links TRBV5-5 to TRBJ1-5; D possibly corresponds to TRBD1 (6 bases). This CDR3 is 13 amino acids long. Germline CDR1 reads SGHKS; CDR2 reads YYEKEE (reference sequence). Trimming pared 4 bases from V and 11 bases from J, leaving 16 bases between. This CDR3 reads CASSQSGDPAQHF. The CDR3 coding sequence is TGTGCCAGCAGCCAATCAGGGGACCCGGCCCAGCATTTT.

A few counts support this clonotype. The genes are TRBV5-1 and TRBJ2-5; D tentatively fits TRBD1 or TRBD2 (6 bases each). The length of the CDR3 is 14 residues. The germline CDR1 and CDR2 sequences are SGHRS and YFSETQ. Trimming stripped 3 bases from V and 3 bases from J, with 12 bases between. The CDR3 bases are TGCGCCAGCAGCTCCGGGGGCTTAAAAGAGACCCAGTACTTC. Residues: CASSSGGLKETQYF.

This clonotype was counted between two and nine times. V gene TRBV12-5 combines with J gene TRBJ2-1; D call uncertain. Germline CDR1 is LGHNT and CDR2 is FRNRAP. The V gene lost 6 bases and the J gene lost 8 bases, with 5 bases spanning the gap. The CDR3 loop spans 10 amino acids. CDR3 DNA: TGTGCTAGTGGGGATTATGAGCAGTTCTTC. It encodes CASGDYEQFF.